This TCR beta chain was observed in a study of cytomegalovirus exposure and HLA in healthy donors. The V gene's germline CDR1 is SGHRS and CDR2 YFSETQ. This CDR3 is built from 13 residues. Trimming left V 0 bases short and J 8 bases short, with 8 bases between. Vbeta (60) and Jbeta (13) primers were used in the PCR. Libraries were prepared by immunoSEQ multiplex PCR; TCRdb keeps only in-frame clonotypes and omits some of them. The repertoire consists of approximately 160,000 clones, with 75% occurring once and the leading ten covering about 1.3%. The specimen sequenced was PBMCs. This TCR derives from a young man in good health and CMV-seronegative. The V call is TRBV5-1, the J call TRBJ1-4; D remains ambiguous. CDR3 residues: CASSLGQEEKLFF. The CDR3 DNA is TGCGCCAGCAGCTTGGGACAAGAGGAAAAACTGTTTTTT.